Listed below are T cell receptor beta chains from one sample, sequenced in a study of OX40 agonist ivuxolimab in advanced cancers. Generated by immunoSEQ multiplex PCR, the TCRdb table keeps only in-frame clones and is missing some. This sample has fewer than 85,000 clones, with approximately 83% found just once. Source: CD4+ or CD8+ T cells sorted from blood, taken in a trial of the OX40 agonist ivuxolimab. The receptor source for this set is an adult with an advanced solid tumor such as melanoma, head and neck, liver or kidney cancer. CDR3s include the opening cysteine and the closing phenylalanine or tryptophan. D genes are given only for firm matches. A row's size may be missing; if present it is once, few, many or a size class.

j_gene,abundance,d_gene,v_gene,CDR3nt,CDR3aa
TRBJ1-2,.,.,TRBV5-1,TGCGCCAGCAGCCGAGAGTCGGACAAAAACTATGGCTACACCTTC,CASSRESDKNYGYTF
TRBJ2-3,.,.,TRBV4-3,TGCGCCAGCAGCCAAACCCTGCCCCAAGGGGGATACACAGATACGCAGTATTTT,CASSQTLPQGGYTDTQYF
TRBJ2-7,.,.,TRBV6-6,TGTGCCAGCAGTCCCCGAGGCGGGGAAGCCGAGCAGTACTTC,CASSPRGGEAEQYF
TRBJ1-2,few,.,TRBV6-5,TGTGCCAGCAGTGACACCTACTATGGCTACACCTTC,CASSDTYYGYTF
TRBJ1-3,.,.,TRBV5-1,TGCGCCAGCAGCTTCGGGCCCGGGGCTGGAAACACCATATATTTT,CASSFGPGAGNTIYF
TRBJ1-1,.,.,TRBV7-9,TGTGCCAGCAGCTTAGGGTCCGAGCCCAACGCTTTCTTT,CASSLGSEPNAFF
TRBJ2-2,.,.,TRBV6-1,TGTGCCAGCGCGCCCGGGGACCTGAACACCGGGGAGCTGTTTTTT,CASAPGDLNTGELFF
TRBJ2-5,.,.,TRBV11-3,TGTGCCAGCAGCTTAGATCGAACAGGGAGAAGCGAAGAGACCCAGTACTTC,CASSLDRTGRSEETQYF
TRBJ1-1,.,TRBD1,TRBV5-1,TGCGCCAGCAGAGCCCAGGGGGCCGTGACTGAAGCTTTCTTT,CASRAQGAVTEAFF
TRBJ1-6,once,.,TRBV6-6,TGTGCCAGCAGTTACGGGGGGCTAGGTTCACCCCTCCACTTT,CASSYGGLGSPLHF
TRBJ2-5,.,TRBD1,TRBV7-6,TGTGCCAGCAGCCGGGGACAGCGACAAGAGACCCAGTACTTC,CASSRGQRQETQYF
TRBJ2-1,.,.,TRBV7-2,TGTGCCAGCAGCGTTACAGCAGTTAGTGAGCAGTTCTTC,CASSVTAVSEQFF
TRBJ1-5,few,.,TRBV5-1,TGCGCCAGCAGGCAATCAGGGTACAATCAGCCCCAGCATTTT,CASRQSGYNQPQHF
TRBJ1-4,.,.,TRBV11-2,TGTGCCAGCAGCTTAGGGATAAAGCTGGAACTGTTTTTT,CASSLGIKLELFF
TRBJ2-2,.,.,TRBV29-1,TGCAGCGTTTTTGAGCTAGCTGGCACCGGGGAGCTGTTTTTT,CSVFELAGTGELFF
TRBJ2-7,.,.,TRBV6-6,TGTGCCAGCAGTACCAAGAACGAGCAGTACTTC,CASSTKNEQYF
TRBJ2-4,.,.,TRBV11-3,TGTGCCAGCAGCTTAGATCCCCCCATAGCCAAAAACATTCAGTACTTC,CASSLDPPIAKNIQYF
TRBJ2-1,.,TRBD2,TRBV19,TGTGCCAGTAGTATGGCTAGCGGGAGGGCCGGGAAGAATGAGCAGTTCTTC,CASSMASGRAGKNEQFF
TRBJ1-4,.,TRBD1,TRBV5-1,TGCGCCAGCAGCGGGACAGCAACTAATGAAAAACTGTTTTTT,CASSGTATNEKLFF
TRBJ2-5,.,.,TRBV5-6,TGTGCCAGCAGCCCTGTCTCCCAAGAGACCCAGTACTTC,CASSPVSQETQYF
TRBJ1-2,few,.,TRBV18,TGTGCCAGCTCCCCGGACCCCGAAGGGGGCTACACCTTC,CASSPDPEGGYTF
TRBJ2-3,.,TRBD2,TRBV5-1,TGCGCCAGCAGCTCCGGACTAGCGACCACAGATACGCAGTATTTT,CASSSGLATTDTQYF
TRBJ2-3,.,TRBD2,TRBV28,TGTGCCAGCAGCCCTCGGGGGGGCACAGATACGCAGTATTTT,CASSPRGGTDTQYF
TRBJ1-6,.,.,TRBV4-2,TGTGCCAGCAGGTTACAGGGCCCCCAGAATTCACCCCTCCACTTT,CASRLQGPQNSPLHF
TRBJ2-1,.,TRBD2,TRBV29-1,TGCAGCGCTAACCCGACTAGCGGGGGTGACAATGAGCAGTTCTTC,CSANPTSGGDNEQFF
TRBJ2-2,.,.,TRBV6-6,TGTGCCAGCAAGGCAGACCCCCGGTCCCGGGAGCTGTTTTTT,CASKADPRSRELFF
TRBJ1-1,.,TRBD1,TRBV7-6,TGTGCCAGCAGCTTAGGTACAGGGGGCCCTTTGGTCACTGAAGCTTTCTTT,CASSLGTGGPLVTEAFF
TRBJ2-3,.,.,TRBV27,TGTGCCAGCAGTTTATTTCCGCCGCCAGATACGCAGTATTTT,CASSLFPPPDTQYF
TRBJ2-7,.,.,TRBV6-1,TGTGCCAGCAGTGAACCGAGGGCTAGATCCGAGCAGTACTTC,CASSEPRARSEQYF
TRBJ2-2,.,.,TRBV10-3,TGTGCCATCAGTGAGGTTTCGGGTACCGAGGGGGAGCTGTTTTTT,CAISEVSGTEGELFF
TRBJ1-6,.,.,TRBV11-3,TGTGCCAGCAGCTCGAACGGAGTTGTAGATAATTCACCCCTCCACTTT,CASSSNGVVDNSPLHF
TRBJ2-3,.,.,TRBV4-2,TGTGCCAGCAGCCAAGAGCGAGTAGATACGCAGTATTTT,CASSQERVDTQYF
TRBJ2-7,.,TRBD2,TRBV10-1,TGCGCCAGCAGTGAGGGCGGGAGCTCCTACGAGCAGTACTTC,CASSEGGSSYEQYF
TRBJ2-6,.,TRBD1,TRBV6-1,TGTGCCAGCAGGCAGGGGGCGCAGGGGGCCAACGTCCTGACTTTC,CASRQGAQGANVLTF
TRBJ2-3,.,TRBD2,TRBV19,TGTGCCAGTAGTAGGATAGCGGGAAGCGCAGATACGCAGTATTTT,CASSRIAGSADTQYF
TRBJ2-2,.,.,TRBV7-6,TGTGCCAGCAGCCCCTTCCCGACCGGGGAGCTGTTTTTT,CASSPFPTGELFF
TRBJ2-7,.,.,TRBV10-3,TGTGCCATCAGTGACGAAAGGACGGGGGAGCAGTACTTC,CAISDERTGEQYF
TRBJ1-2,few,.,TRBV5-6,TGTGCCAGCAGCCTGGGACTCGGGAGGGTCTATGGCTACACCTTC,CASSLGLGRVYGYTF
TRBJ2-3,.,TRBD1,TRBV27,TGTGCCAGCAGCTACGGGACAGGGCTTTATCCAGATACGCAGTATTTT,CASSYGTGLYPDTQYF
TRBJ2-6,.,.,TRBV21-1,TGTGCCAGCAGCTCAATGAGGGTCCGGGCTGGGGCCAACGTCCTGACTTTC,CASSSMRVRAGANVLTF
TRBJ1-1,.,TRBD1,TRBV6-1,TGTGCCAGCTGCAGGGGGCTGAACACTGAAGCTTTCTTT,CASCRGLNTEAFF
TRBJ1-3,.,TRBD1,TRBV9,TGTGCCAGCAGCCCACAGGGGTCAGCGGCACTCGGAAACACCATATATTTT,CASSPQGSAALGNTIYF
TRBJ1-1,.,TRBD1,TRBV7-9,TGTGCCAGCAGCCCCTCCCCAGGGGGAGCTTTCTTT,CASSPSPGGAFF
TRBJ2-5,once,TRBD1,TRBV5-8,TGTGCCAGCAGCCTTGCGACAGGGAGCAGTGTGACCCAGTACTTC,CASSLATGSSVTQYF
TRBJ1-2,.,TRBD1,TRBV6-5,TGTGCCAGCAGTACAGGGGACCCCCTCTATGGCTACACCTTC,CASSTGDPLYGYTF
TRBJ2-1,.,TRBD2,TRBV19,TGTGCCAGTAGTATCGAGACTAGCGGGGGCTACAATGAGCAGTTCTTC,CASSIETSGGYNEQFF
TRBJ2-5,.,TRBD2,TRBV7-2,TGTGCCAGCAGCTTAGAGGGCGGGGGTGAGGAGACCCAGTACTTC,CASSLEGGGEETQYF
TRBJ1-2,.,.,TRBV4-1,TGCGCCAGCAGCCAAGATAAATTGGGCGGTAGTACCTATGGCTACACCTTC,CASSQDKLGGSTYGYTF
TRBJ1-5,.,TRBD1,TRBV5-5,TGTGCCAGCAGCTTCGGGACAGGGGGCAGTCAGCCCCAGCATTTT,CASSFGTGGSQPQHF
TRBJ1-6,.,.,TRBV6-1,TGTGCCAGCAGAGGGACGGCTAATTCACCCCTCCACTTT,CASRGTANSPLHF
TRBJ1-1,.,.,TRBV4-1,TGCGCCAGCAGACCAGGTCCGGCTGGGGAGGTCACTGAAGCTTTCTTT,CASRPGPAGEVTEAFF
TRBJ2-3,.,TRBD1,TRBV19,TGTGCCAGTAGTATTCCGGACAGGGGACTCACAGATACGCAGTATTTT,CASSIPDRGLTDTQYF
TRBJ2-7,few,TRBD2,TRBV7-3,TGTGCCAGCAGCTCCTCGGGACTACCTGGGGAGCAGTACTTC,CASSSSGLPGEQYF
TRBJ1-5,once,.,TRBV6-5,TGTGCCAGCAGGCACCGAGATAAGCCCCAGCATTTT,CASRHRDKPQHF
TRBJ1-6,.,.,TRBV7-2,TGTGCCAGCAGCTCCGGGACAAGGGCCTCACCCCTCCACTTT,CASSSGTRASPLHF